Listed below are T cell receptor beta chains from one sample, sequenced in a study of beta chain features in type 1 diabetes. Produced via immunoSEQ multiplex PCR; TCRdb's table is partial and in-frame only. The table records 640,000 or so clones, over 12% of them present only once. Sequenced: naive CD4+ T cells from blood. Receptors originate from a man aged 18 to 30 with type 1 diabetes. CDR3s include the opening cysteine and the closing phenylalanine or tryptophan. A clone size is listed for some rows: how often the clone was seen (once, few, many), or a class if it is expanded.

>few|TRBV11-2|TRBJ2-3
CASCTGGRSTDTQYF
>few|TRBV28|TRBJ2-1
CATGTGWNEQFF
>NA|TRBV28|TRBJ1-1
CASRPVGKPNTEAFF
>few|TRBV5-4|TRBJ1-1
CASNLGADRGNTEAFF
>NA|TRBV2|TRBJ1-2
CASSEGGQGAFVNGYTF
>NA|TRBV5-1|TRBJ1-5
CASSMGTGGQPQHF
>few|TRBV29-1|TRBJ2-5
CSVTGDTQETQYF
>few|TRBV6-6|TRBJ2-7
CASSIRDRGKQYF
>NA|TRBV7-9|TRBJ1-5
CASTLQGLDSSNQPQHF
>NA|TRBV11-3|TRBJ2-1
CASSLRGTQGEQFF
>few|TRBV7-9|TRBJ1-2
CASSTGRALNYGYTF
>few|TRBV4-3|TRBJ2-5
CASSQNGHRQETQYF
>NA|TRBV30|TRBJ1-2
CGGEGKIYGYTF
>NA|TRBV7-2|TRBJ2-5
CASSLTGGETQYF
>few|TRBV7-2|TRBJ1-4
CASSSLLGGSYEKLFF
>few|TRBV27|TRBJ2-1
CASSWGLVSDEQFF
>NA|TRBV7-9|TRBJ2-3
CASSLQGDTQYF
>few|TRBV29-1|TRBJ2-1
CSVERGSSHNEQFF
>NA|TRBV7-8|TRBJ1-5
CASSLGIGTGIQPQHF
>NA|TRBV28|TRBJ2-3
CASIQGGAPDTQYF
>NA|TRBV30|TRBJ1-5
CAWSAGRPPGPQHF
>NA|TRBV7-9|TRBJ2-7
CASSYLRGQGFYEQYF
>few|TRBV5-4|TRBJ2-6
CASSLQGSGANVLTF
>NA|TRBV6-5|TRBJ1-1
CASSYVQPDTEAFF
>few|TRBV7-2|TRBJ2-3
CASSLVVADTQYF
>few|TRBV30|TRBJ1-1
CAWSVRTNEAFF
>few|TRBV10-3|TRBJ2-7
CAIRGTIAGTRSEQYF
>few|TRBV20-1|TRBJ1-2
CLGRGDYGYTF
>few|TRBV30|TRBJ2-1
CAWSSGRAYNEQFF
>NA|TRBV10-3|TRBJ2-7
CAISALSGRYEQYF
>NA|TRBV5-1|TRBJ2-3
CASSPAGDTQYF
>NA|TRBV18|TRBJ2-3
CASSRREATDTQYF